This T cell receptor beta chain was sequenced during a study of T cell responses to AZD1222 COVID-19 vaccine. Using immunoSEQ multiplex PCR, the repertoire was profiled, and TCRdb retains in-frame clones only, with some absent. The top ten hold about 5% of the sample, which has tens of thousands of clones, about 90% seen once. After removal of 3 bases from V and 1 base from J, the junction contained 4 bases not matched to a gene. CDR3 length: 15 residues. From germline, CDR1 is SGHVS and CDR2 FQNEAQ. The sequences come from peripheral blood, collected on day 0 of AZD1222 vaccination. This chain links TRBV7-8 with TRBJ2-7; 9 nucleotides agree with TRBD1. The sequence was obtained from an adult in good health. In nucleotides, the CDR3 is TGTGCCAGCAGCTTCCTGACAGGGGGGTCCTACGAGCAGTACTTC. Translation: CASSFLTGGSYEQYF.